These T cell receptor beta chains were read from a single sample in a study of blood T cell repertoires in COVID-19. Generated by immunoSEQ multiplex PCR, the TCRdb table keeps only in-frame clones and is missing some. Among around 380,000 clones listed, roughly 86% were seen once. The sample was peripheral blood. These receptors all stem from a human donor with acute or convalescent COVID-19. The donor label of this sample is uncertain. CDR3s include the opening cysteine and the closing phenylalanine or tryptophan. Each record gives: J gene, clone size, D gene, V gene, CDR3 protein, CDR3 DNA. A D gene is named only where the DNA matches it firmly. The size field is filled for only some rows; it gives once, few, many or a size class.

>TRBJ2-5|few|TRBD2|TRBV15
CATSRAGTSAETQYF
TGTGCCACCAGCAGAGCCGGGACTAGCGCAGAGACCCAGTACTTC
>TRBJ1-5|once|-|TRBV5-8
CASSRPGHGLIGNQPQHF
TGTGCCAGCAGCCGACCGGGACACGGCCTTATCGGCAATCAGCCCCAGCATTTT
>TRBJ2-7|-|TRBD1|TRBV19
CASSEDRGRSPYEQYF
TGTGCCAGTAGTGAAGACAGGGGGCGAAGCCCCTACGAGCAGTACTTC
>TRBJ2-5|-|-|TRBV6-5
CASRKGMQETQYF
TGTGCCAGCAGGAAGGGGATGCAAGAGACCCAGTACTTC
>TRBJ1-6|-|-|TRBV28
CASSLGGPYNSPLHF
TGTGCCAGCAGTTTGGGTGGGCCTTACAATTCACCCCTCCACTTT
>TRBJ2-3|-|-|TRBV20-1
CSASIASVLPDTQYF
TGCAGTGCTAGTATTGCTAGCGTACTTCCAGATACGCAGTATTTT
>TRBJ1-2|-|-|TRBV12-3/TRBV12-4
CASSPGQPGGYTF
TGTGCCAGCAGCCCCGGACAGCCCGGGGGCTACACCTTC
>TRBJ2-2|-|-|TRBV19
CASREDSNTGELFF
TGTGCCAGTAGGGAGGACTCGAACACCGGGGAGCTGTTTTTT
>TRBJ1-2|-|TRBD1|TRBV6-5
CASSFGQGFGYTF
TGTGCCAGCAGTTTCGGACAGGGGTTTGGCTACACCTTC
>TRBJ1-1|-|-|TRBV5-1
CASSLAHGQTGTEAFF
TGCGCCAGCAGCTTGGCCCACGGACAGACAGGCACTGAAGCTTTCTTT
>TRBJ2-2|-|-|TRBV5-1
CASSSLGGAGSTGELFF
TGCGCCAGCAGCTCCCTTGGGGGGGCAGGGTCAACCGGGGAGCTGTTTTTT
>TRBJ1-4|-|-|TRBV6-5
CASSYSAVTNEKLFF
TGTGCCAGCAGTTACTCCGCGGTAACTAATGAAAAACTGTTTTTT
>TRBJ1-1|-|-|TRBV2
CASSEGNPGDGTEAFF
TGTGCCAGCAGTGAAGGTAATCCCGGAGATGGGACTGAAGCTTTCTTT
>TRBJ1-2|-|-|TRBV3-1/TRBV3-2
CASSLTGGYTF
TGTGCCAGCAGCCTGACTGGGGGCTACACCTTC
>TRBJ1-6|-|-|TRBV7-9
CASSLTPRAGNSPLHF
TGTGCCAGCAGCCTGACACCCAGGGCAGGGAATTCACCCCTCCACTTT
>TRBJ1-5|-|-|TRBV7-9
CASSLGGINQPQHF
TGTGCCAGCAGCTTAGGAGGGATCAATCAGCCCCAGCATTTT
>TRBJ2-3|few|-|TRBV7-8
CASVRGGGFPDTQYF
TGTGCCAGCGTCAGAGGGGGGGGGTTCCCAGATACGCAGTATTTT
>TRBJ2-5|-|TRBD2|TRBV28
CASSFYPPGTSGGRRETQYF
TGTGCCAGCAGTTTTTACCCTCCCGGGACTAGCGGGGGGAGACGGGAGACCCAGTACTTC
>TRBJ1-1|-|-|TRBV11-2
CASSPPTRRGEAFF
TGTGCCAGCAGCCCCCCGACCCGACGGGGTGAAGCTTTCTTT
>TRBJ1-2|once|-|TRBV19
CASSIGWAIDHYGYTF
TGTGCCAGTAGTATAGGATGGGCTATCGACCATTATGGCTACACCTTC